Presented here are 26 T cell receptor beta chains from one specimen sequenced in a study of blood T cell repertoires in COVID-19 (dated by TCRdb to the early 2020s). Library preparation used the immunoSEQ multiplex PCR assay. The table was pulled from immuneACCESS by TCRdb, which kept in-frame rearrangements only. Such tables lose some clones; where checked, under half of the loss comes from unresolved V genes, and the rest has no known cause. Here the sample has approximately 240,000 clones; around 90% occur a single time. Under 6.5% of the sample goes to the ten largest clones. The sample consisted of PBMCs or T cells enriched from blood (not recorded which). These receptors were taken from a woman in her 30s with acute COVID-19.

The CDR3 protein is CASSPRLGLAYEQYF. The CDR3 DNA follows: TGTGCCAGCAGTCCGCGACTAGGCCTGGCGTACGAGCAGTACTTC. The chain combines TRBV28 with TRBJ2-7; a possible D gene is TRBD2 (6 bases). Germline lookup yields CDR1 MDHEN and CDR2 SYDVKM. This CDR3 has 15 amino acids. Trimming shortened V by 5 bases and J by 4 bases, and 18 bases separated the two germline ends. The full variable domain, rest sourced from reference TRBV28 and TRBJ2-7, is DVKVTQSSRYLVKRTGEKVFLECVQDMDHENMFWYRQDPGLGLRLIYFSYDVKMKEKGDIPEGYSVSREKKERFSLILESASTNQTSMYLCASSPRLGLAYEQYFGPGTRLTVT.

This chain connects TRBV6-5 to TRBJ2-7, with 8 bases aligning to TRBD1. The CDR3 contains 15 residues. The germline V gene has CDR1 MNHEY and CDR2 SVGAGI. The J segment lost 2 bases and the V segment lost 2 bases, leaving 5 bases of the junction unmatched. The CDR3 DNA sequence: TGTGCCAGCAGTTACGAAGGACAGGGCCCCTACGAGCAGTACTTC. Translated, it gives CASSYEGQGPYEQYF.

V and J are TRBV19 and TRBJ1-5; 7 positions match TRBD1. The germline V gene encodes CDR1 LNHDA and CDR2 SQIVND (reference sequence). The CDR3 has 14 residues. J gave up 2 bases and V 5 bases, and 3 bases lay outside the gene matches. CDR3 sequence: CASSEGGGNQPQHF. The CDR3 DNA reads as TGTGCCAGTAGTGAAGGGGGCGGCAATCAGCCCCAGCATTTT.

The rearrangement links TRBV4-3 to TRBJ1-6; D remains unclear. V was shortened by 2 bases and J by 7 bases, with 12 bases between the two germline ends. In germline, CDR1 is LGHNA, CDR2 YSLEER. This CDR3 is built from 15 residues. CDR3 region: CASSQQPDSNSPLHF. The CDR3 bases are TGCGCCAGCAGCCAACAGCCGGACTCAAATTCACCCCTCCACTTT.

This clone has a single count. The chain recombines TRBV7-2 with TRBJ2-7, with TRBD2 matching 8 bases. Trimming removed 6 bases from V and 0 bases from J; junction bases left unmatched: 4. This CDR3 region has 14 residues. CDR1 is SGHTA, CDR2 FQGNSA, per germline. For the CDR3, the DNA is TGTGCCAGCAGAAGCGGGGGAAGCTCCTACGAGCAGTACTTC. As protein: CASRSGGSSYEQYF.

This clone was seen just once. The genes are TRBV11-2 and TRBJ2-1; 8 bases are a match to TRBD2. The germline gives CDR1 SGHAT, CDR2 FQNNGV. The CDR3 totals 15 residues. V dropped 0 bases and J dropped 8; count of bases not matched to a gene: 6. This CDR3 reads CASSLEPKLADEQFF. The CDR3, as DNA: TGTGCCAGCAGCTTAGAACCTAAACTAGCGGATGAGCAGTTCTTC.

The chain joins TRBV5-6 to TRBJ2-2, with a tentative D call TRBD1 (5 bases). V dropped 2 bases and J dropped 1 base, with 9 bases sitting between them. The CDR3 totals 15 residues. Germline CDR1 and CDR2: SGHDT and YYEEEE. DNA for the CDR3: TGTGCCAGCAGCTTTCTGGACAAGAACACCGGGGAGCTGTTTTTT. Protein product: CASSFLDKNTGELFF.

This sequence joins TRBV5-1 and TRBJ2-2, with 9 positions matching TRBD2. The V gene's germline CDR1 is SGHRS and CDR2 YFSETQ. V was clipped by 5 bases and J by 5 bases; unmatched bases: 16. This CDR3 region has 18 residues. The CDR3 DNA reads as TGCGCCAGCAGTAACAACGGAGAACCGGGACTAGCAACCGGGGAGCTGTTTTTT. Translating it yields CASSNNGEPGLATGELFF.

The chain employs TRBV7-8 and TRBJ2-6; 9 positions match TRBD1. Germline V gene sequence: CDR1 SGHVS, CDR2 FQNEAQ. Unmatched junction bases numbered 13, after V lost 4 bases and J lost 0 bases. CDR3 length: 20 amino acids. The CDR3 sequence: CASSSSLSLGQGSGANVLTF. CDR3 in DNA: TGTGCCAGCAGCTCAAGCCTGTCTTTGGGACAGGGCTCTGGGGCCAACGTCCTGACTTTC.

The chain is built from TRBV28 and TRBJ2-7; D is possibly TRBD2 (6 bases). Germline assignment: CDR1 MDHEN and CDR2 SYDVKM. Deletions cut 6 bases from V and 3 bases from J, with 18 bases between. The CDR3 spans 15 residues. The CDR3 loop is CASSTAQRVDYEQYF. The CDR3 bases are TGTGCCAGCAGCACTGCGCAGCGGGTAGACTACGAGCAGTACTTC.

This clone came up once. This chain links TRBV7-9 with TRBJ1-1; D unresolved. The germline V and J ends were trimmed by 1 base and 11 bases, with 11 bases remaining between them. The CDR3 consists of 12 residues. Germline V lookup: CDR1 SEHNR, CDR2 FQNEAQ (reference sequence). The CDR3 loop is CASSLEPGAAFF. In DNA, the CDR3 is TGTGCCAGCAGCTTAGAGCCCGGAGCGGCTTTCTTT.

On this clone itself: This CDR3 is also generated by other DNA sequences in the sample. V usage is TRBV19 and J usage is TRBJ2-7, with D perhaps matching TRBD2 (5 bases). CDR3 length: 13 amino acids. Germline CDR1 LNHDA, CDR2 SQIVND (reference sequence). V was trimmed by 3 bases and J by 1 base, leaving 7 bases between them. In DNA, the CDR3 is TGTGCCAGTAGTATTGGACTTTCCTACGAGCAGTACTTC. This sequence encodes CASSIGLSYEQYF. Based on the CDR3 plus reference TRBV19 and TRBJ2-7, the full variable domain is DGGITQSPKYLFRKEGQNVTLSCEQNLNHDAMYWYRQDPGQGLRLIYYSQIVNDFQKGDIAEGYSVSREKKESFPLTVTSAQKNPTAFYLCASSIGLSYEQYFGPGTRLTVT.

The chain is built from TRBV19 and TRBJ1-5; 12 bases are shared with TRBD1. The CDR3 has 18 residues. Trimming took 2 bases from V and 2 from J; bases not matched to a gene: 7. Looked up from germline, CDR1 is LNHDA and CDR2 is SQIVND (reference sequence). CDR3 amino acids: CASSISGTGGAGNQPQHF. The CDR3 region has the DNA TGTGCCAGTAGTATATCCGGGACAGGGGGCGCGGGCAATCAGCCCCAGCATTTT. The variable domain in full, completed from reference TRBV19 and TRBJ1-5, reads DGGITQSPKYLFRKEGQNVTLSCEQNLNHDAMYWYRQDPGQGLRLIYYSQIVNDFQKGDIAEGYSVSREKKESFPLTVTSAQKNPTAFYLCASSISGTGGAGNQPQHFGDGTRLSIL.

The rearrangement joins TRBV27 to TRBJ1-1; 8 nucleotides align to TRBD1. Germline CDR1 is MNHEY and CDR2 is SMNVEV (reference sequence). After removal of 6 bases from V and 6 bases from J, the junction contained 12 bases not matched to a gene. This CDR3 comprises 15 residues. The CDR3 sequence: CASSPRSQGAAEAFF. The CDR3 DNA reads TGTGCCAGCAGCCCTCGGTCCCAGGGGGCCGCTGAAGCTTTCTTT.

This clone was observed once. CDR3 nucleotide sequence: TGTGCCAGCAGTGAAAGGACAGGGTTTAGGACTGAAGCTTTCTTT. Its protein product is CASSERTGFRTEAFF. This chain links TRBV2 with TRBJ1-1; TRBD1 agrees at 8 bases. The CDR3 is made up of 15 amino acids. Per the germline V gene, CDR1 is SNHLY and CDR2 is FYNNEI. Trimming took 2 bases from V and 5 from J; bases not matched to a gene: 7. The variable domain in full, with the rest retrieved from reference TRBV2 and TRBJ1-1, is EPEVTQTPSHQVTQMGQEVILRCVPISNHLYFYWYRQILGQKVEFLVSFYNNEISEKSEIFDDQFSVERPDGSNFTLKIRSTKLEDSAMYFCASSERTGFRTEAFFGQGTRLTVV.

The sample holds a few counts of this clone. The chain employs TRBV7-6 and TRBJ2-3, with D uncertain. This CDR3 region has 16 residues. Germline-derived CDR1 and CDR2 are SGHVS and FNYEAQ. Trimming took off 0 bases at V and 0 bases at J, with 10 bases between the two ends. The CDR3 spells CASSLAKPYSTDTQYF. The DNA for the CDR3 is TGTGCCAGCAGCTTAGCTAAGCCCTATAGCACAGATACGCAGTATTTT.

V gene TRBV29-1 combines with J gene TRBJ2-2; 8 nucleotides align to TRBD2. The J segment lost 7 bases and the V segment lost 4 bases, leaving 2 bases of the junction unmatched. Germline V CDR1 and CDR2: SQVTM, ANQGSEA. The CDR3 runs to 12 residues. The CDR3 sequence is CSVGGTSGELFF. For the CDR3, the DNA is TGCAGCGTTGGGGGGACTAGCGGGGAGCTGTTTTTT.

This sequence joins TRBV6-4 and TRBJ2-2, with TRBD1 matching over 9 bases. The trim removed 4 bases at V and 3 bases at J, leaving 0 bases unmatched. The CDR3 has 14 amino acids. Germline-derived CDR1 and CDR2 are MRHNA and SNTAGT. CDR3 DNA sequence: TGTGCCAGCAGTGGACAGGGGGACACCGGGGAGCTGTTTTTT. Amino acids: CASSGQGDTGELFF.

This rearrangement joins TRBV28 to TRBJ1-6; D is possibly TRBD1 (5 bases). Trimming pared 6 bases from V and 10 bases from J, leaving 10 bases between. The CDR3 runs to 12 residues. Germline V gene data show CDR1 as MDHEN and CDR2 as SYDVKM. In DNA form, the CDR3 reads TGTGCCAGCAGCCAAGACAGCTCACCCCTCCACTTT. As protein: CASSQDSSPLHF.

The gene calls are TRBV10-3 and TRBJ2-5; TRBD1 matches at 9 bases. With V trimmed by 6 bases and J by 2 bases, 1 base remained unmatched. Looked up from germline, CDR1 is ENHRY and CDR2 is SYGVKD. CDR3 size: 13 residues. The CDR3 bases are TGTGCCATCAGGGGACAGGGTCAAGAGACCCAGTACTTC. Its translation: CAIRGQGQETQYF.

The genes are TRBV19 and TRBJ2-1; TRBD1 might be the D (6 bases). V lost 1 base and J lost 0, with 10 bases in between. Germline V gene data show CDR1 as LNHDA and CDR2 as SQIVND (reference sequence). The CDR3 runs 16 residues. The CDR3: CASSIGDKSSYNEQFF. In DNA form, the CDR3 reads TGTGCCAGTAGTATAGGGGACAAGAGCTCCTACAATGAGCAGTTCTTC.

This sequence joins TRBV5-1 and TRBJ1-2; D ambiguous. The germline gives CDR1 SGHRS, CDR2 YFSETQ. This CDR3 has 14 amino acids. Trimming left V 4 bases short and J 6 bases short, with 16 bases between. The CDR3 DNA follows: TGCGCCAGCAGCGTTCGGCCTAAGAGGGATGGCTACACCTTC. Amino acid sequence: CASSVRPKRDGYTF.

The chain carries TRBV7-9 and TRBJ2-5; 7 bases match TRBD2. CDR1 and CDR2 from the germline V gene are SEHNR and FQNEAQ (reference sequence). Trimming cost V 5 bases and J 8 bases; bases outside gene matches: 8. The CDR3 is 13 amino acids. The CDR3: CASSTTSAGTQYF. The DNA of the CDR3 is TGTGCCAGCAGCACCACTAGCGCTGGTACCCAGTACTTC.

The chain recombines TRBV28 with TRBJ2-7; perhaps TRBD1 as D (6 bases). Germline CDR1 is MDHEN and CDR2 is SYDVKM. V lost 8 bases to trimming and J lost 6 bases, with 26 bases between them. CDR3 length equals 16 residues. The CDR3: CASALAPGTGLSEQYF. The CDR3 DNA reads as TGTGCCAGCGCGTTGGCCCCGGGCACAGGGCTGAGCGAGCAGTACTTC.

CDR3 amino acids: CASSSDRLGEKLFF. CDR3 nucleotide sequence: TGTGCCAGCAGTTCGGACAGATTAGGTGAAAAACTGTTTTTT. The gene calls are TRBV28 and TRBJ1-4; D may be TRBD1 (6 bases). There are 14 residues in the CDR3. CDR1 MDHEN and CDR2 SYDVKM come from the germline V gene. The ends were cut back, 4 bases at V and 7 bases at J, with 13 bases in the middle. Full variable domain (rest looked up from reference TRBV28 and TRBJ1-4): DVKVTQSSRYLVKRTGEKVFLECVQDMDHENMFWYRQDPGLGLRLIYFSYDVKMKEKGDIPEGYSVSREKKERFSLILESASTNQTSMYLCASSSDRLGEKLFFGSGTQLSVL.

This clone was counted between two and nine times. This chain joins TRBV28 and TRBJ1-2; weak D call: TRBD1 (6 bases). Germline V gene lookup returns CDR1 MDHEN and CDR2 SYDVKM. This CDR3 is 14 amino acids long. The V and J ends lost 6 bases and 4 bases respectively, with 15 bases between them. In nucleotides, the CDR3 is TGTGCCAGCAGCTCCGACAGGACAACCTATGGCTACACCTTC. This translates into CASSSDRTTYGYTF.